Listed below are T cell receptor beta chains from one sample, sequenced in a study of neoadjuvant anti-PD-1 for oral cavity cancer. Using immunoSEQ multiplex PCR, the repertoire was profiled, and TCRdb retains in-frame clones only, with some absent. The sample shows about 14,000 clones, around 70% of them seen only once. The sample in question was PBMCs, obtained before nivolumab (anti-PD-1) treatment. The receptors were sampled from a person between 40 and 85 years old with oral cavity squamous cell carcinoma. Each CDR3 is given without its conserved first and last residue.

cdr3_aa j_call v_call cdr3_length
ASSLLVQAAKNIQY TRBJ2-4 TRBV7-8 14
ASSVRSPNQPQH TRBJ1-5 TRBV7-8 12
ASRAYLGRDYGYT TRBJ1-2 TRBV6-4 13
ASSTATNTGELF TRBJ2-2 TRBV6-4 12
ASSLVGLDTQY TRBJ2-3 TRBV5-1 11
ASSLGSSQETQY TRBJ2-5 TRBV5-1 12
ASSERLNTEAF TRBJ1-1 TRBV10-1 11
ATSREPHPGSTDTQY TRBJ2-3 TRBV15 15
ASGLDRLRNEQY TRBJ2-7 TRBV27 12
ASSQRGPTNYGYT TRBJ1-2 TRBV4-1 13
ASSLGFQETQY TRBJ2-5 TRBV7-7 11
ASSQTWQDHTEAF TRBJ1-1 TRBV4-1 13
ASSSPGQGNYEQY TRBJ2-7 TRBV5-1 13
ASSPSGGAPDTQY TRBJ2-3 TRBV27 13
ASSLDVKRTSSLHTDTQY TRBJ2-3 TRBV11-3 18
ASRPGGGGTEAF TRBJ1-1 TRBV28 12
ASSLSGGYTGELF TRBJ2-2 TRBV13 13